By share, the clone carrying this T cell receptor beta chain counts as medium-sized (0.01 to 0.1%). Its antigen is unidentified. Assaying covered 85,000 to 100,000 TCR templates per sample. Profiling relied on immunoSEQ multiplex PCR, and the TCRdb table lists in-frame clones only, not all of them. Of just under 20,000 clones in the sample, about 40% were seen once. This record comes from a study of siplizumab effects on memory and regulatory T cells. At the level of the study: Paired mixed lymphocyte reactions were set up, with siplizumab at about 0.93 ug/mL or without drug.

The authors kept the mixed lymphocyte reaction cells in coculture at 37°C for over five days. Study results and limitations: Siplizumab conditions gave an average of approximately 70% Treg-derived mappable alloreactive CD4+ clones, versus 26.9% for controls. A minor share of alloreactive clones matched unstimulated subsets.

Sequencing was carried out using CFSE-low (dividing) CD4+ T cells sorted from an allogeneic mixed lymphocyte reaction. The receptor was derived from a human donor in good health; the cells came from an allogeneic mixed lymphocyte reaction. Some clones in this sample may be carry-over from other donors' samples.

The CDR3 loop is CASSIGRDRGYTF. CDR3 sequence (DNA): TGTGCCAGTAGTATCGGAAGGGATAGAGGCTACACCTTC. This chain connects TRBV19 to TRBJ1-2; D unresolved. V was cut by 3 bases and J by 8 bases, with 13 bases left in between. Germline CDR1 LNHDA, CDR2 SQIVND (reference sequence). This CDR3 has 13 residues.